This TCR beta chain is from a study of blood T cell repertoires in COVID-19. The wider study: Samples representing acute and convalescent COVID-19 were sourced from the United States, Italy and Spain.

The repertoire was sequenced with immunoSEQ multiplex PCR; TCRdb's copy has only in-frame clones and lacks some. The table has about 44,000 clones, over 70% seen once; the top ten hold 1% to 1.5%. The source of this sequence is a woman in her thirties or forties with acute or convalescent COVID-19. The sequenced material came from peripheral blood.

The CDR3 DNA reads as TGTGCCAGCAGCTTGCATCGCGGAGCCTCCTACAATGAGCAGTTCTTC. Amino acids: CASSLHRGASYNEQFF. The V call is TRBV5-4, the J call TRBJ2-1; no clear D. CDR3 length equals 16 residues. Germline assignment: CDR1 SGHNT and CDR2 YYREEE (reference sequence). Trimming took 1 base from V and 0 from J, leaving 11 bases between them.